The rows below give T cell receptor beta chains drawn from one sample of a study of T cell responses to AZD1222 COVID-19 vaccine. Using immunoSEQ multiplex PCR, the repertoire was profiled, and TCRdb retains in-frame clones only, with some absent. This repertoire shows more than 95,000 clones, less than 90% found once; its top ten account for roughly 4.5%. The sequences come from peripheral blood, collected on day 0 of AZD1222 vaccination. These TCRs come from an adult in good health. Both conserved end residues are part of each CDR3. D genes are given only for firm matches. Rows give clone size only sometimes, using once, few, many, or a class for an expanded clone.

TRBV25-1	NA	NA	TRBJ1-2	TGTGCCAGCAGTGATCCGGCTGGCTACACCTTC	CASSDPAGYTF
TRBV28	once	NA	TRBJ2-3	TGTGCCAGCAGTTTATTGGCGGTCACAGATACGCAGTATTTT	CASSLLAVTDTQYF
TRBV5-1	NA	TRBD1	TRBJ1-2	TGCGCCAGCAGCCCCCGGGACAGCTATGGCTACACCTTC	CASSPRDSYGYTF
TRBV5-4	NA	NA	TRBJ2-7	TGTGCCAGCAGCTTGGACAGGAGCTCCTACGAGCAGTACTTC	CASSLDRSSYEQYF
TRBV15	NA	TRBD2	TRBJ2-3	TGTGCCACCAGCGGGGGACTAGCGAGCACAGATACGCAGTATTTT	CATSGGLASTDTQYF
TRBV6-2/TRBV6-3	NA	NA	TRBJ1-1	TGTGCCAGCAGTCGCAGGGGATCTGAAGCTTTCTTT	CASSRRGSEAFF
TRBV4-3	few	NA	TRBJ2-6	TGCGCCAGCAGCCAAGATCCCCAGTCTGGGGCCAACGTCCTGACTTTC	CASSQDPQSGANVLTF
TRBV11-2	NA	NA	TRBJ1-1	TGTGCCAGCAGCTTAGGCGGCGGCCTGAACACTGAAGCTTTCTTT	CASSLGGGLNTEAFF
TRBV7-9	NA	NA	TRBJ1-4	TGTGCCAGCAGCTTAGAAAGTGGGAGAGAAAAACTGTTTTTT	CASSLESGREKLFF
TRBV7-6	NA	TRBD1	TRBJ2-2	TGTGCCAGCAGCCCCCAGGGGGAGCACACCGGGGAGCTGTTTTTT	CASSPQGEHTGELFF
TRBV9	NA	TRBD2	TRBJ2-5	TGTGCCAGCGCGCTAGCGGGGGGAGAGACCCAGTACTTC	CASALAGGETQYF
TRBV20-1	NA	NA	TRBJ2-4	TGCAGTGCTAGAGGACCAGGGAGGTACTTC	CSARGPGRYF
TRBV24-1	NA	NA	TRBJ1-5	TGTGCCACCCCCCCTGGCAGGTCAAACCCAGTCAATCAGCCCCAGCATTTT	CATPPGRSNPVNQPQHF
TRBV19	NA	TRBD2	TRBJ2-3	TGTGCCAGTAGGGATAGCGGGGCCACAGATACGCAGTATTTT	CASRDSGATDTQYF
TRBV18	NA	NA	TRBJ1-5	TGTGCCAGCTCACCCGACAGAAATCAGCCCCAGCATTTT	CASSPDRNQPQHF
TRBV5-1	NA	TRBD2	TRBJ2-1	TGCGCCAGCAGCCAGGGAGCGGGAGGGCCGCAGTTCTTC	CASSQGAGGPQFF
TRBV20-1	NA	NA	TRBJ2-3	TGCAGTGCTAGACAACTGCCCCAGTATTTT	CSARQLPQYF
TRBV12-3/TRBV12-4	once	NA	TRBJ1-5	TGTGCCAGCAGGGTAGGGGGCAATCAGCCCCAGCATTTT	CASRVGGNQPQHF
TRBV5-1	NA	TRBD2	TRBJ2-1	TGCGCCAGCAGCTTGCCCGGACTAGCGGGGAGATACAATGAGCAGTTCTTC	CASSLPGLAGRYNEQFF
TRBV28	NA	TRBD1	TRBJ1-2	TGTGCCAGCAGTTTCGCCGGGACAGGGGGGGATGGCTACACCTTC	CASSFAGTGGDGYTF
TRBV7-2	once	NA	TRBJ1-1	TGTGCCAGCAGATCGAACAGGCTTACGAACACTGAAGCTTTCTTT	CASRSNRLTNTEAFF
TRBV27	NA	TRBD1	TRBJ1-2	TGTGCCAGCAGTCCCTGGGACAGGGAGGCTAACTATGGCTACACCTTC	CASSPWDREANYGYTF
TRBV7-6	NA	NA	TRBJ2-5	TGTGCCAGCAGCTCCTCAGGGGCTCGAGAGACCCAGTACTTC	CASSSSGARETQYF
TRBV2	NA	NA	TRBJ2-3	TGTGCCAGCAGTGAAGGGGCGGGCGTTAAGGCGCAGTATTTT	CASSEGAGVKAQYF
TRBV6-1	NA	TRBD2	TRBJ2-3	TGTGCCAGCAGTGACGTGGGAGGGCCCTCAGATACGCAGTATTTT	CASSDVGGPSDTQYF
TRBV9	NA	TRBD1	TRBJ1-1	TGTGCCAGCAGCGTAGGAGGGGACAGCAGAACTGAAGCTTTCTTT	CASSVGGDSRTEAFF
TRBV28	NA	NA	TRBJ1-1	TGTGCCAGCAGTTTAATCCTTTCTCCCACTGAAGCTTTCTTT	CASSLILSPTEAFF
TRBV7-9	NA	NA	TRBJ2-1	TGTGCCAGCAGCTTAGGGGCGTCGGGGGACAATGAGCAGTTCTTC	CASSLGASGDNEQFF
TRBV7-2	NA	NA	TRBJ2-5	TGTGCCAGCAGCTTAGCCCCTCAAGAGACCCAGTACTTC	CASSLAPQETQYF
TRBV7-2	NA	TRBD2	TRBJ2-3	TGTGCCAGCAGCCCCGCGGGGGGCTTGGATACGCAGTATTTT	CASSPAGGLDTQYF
TRBV5-1	NA	NA	TRBJ2-2	TGCGCCAGCAGCTTGGCAGGACTAGGGGGTACCGGGGAGCTGTTTTTT	CASSLAGLGGTGELFF
TRBV30	NA	NA	TRBJ2-7	TGTGCCTGGAGTGTGGGACAACTAACAAATTACGAGCAGTACTTC	CAWSVGQLTNYEQYF
TRBV2	NA	TRBD2	TRBJ2-3	TGTGCCAGCACCCGGACAGGCCGAACCACTAGCGGGGGGAGCACAGATACGCAGTATTTT	CASTRTGRTTSGGSTDTQYF
TRBV6-5	NA	TRBD2	TRBJ2-7	TGTGCCAGCAGTCACTCGGGGGGGCCGGGCCCTTACGAGCAGTACTTC	CASSHSGGPGPYEQYF
TRBV19	NA	TRBD1	TRBJ1-1	TGTGCCAGTAGTAATGCACCGGGACAGGAAGCTTTCTTT	CASSNAPGQEAFF
TRBV27	NA	TRBD1	TRBJ1-2	TGTGCCAGCAGTTGGGGGTTAGGAGGGGGCAGGGATGGCTACACCTTC	CASSWGLGGGRDGYTF